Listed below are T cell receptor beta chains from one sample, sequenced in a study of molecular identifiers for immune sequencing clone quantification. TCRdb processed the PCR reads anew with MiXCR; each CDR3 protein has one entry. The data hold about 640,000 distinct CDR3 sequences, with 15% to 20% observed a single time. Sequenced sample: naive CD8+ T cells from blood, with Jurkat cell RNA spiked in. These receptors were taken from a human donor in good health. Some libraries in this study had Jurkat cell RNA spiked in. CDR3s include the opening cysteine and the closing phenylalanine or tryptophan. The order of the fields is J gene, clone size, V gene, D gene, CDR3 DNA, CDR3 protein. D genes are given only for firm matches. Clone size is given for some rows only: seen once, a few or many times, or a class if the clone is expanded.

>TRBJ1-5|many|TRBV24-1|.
TGTGCCACCAGTCCGGGTTCCAATCAGCCCCAGCATTTT
CATSPGSNQPQHF
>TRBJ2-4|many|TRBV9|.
TGTGCCAGCAGCGTAGATGGGGGGGCCATTGACATTCAGTACTTC
CASSVDGGAIDIQYF
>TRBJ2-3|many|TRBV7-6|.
TGTGCCAGCAGCTTTTTTCCGGGAGCAGATACGCAGTATTTT
CASSFFPGADTQYF
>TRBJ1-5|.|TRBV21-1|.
TGTGCCAGCAGCAAAAGGTGGCGAGGCTGGGGCAATCAGCCCCAGCATTTT
CASSKRWRGWGNQPQHF
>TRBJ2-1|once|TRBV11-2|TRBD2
TGTGCCAGCAGCCCCGGGGCGGGGGTAGAGCAGTTCTTC
CASSPGAGVEQFF
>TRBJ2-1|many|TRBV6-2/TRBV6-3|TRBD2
TGTGCCAGCACTTACCCGCCCGGGACTAGTTCTCTTGAGCAGTTCTTC
CASTYPPGTSSLEQFF
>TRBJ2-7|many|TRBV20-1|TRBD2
TGCAGTGCTAGAGATCGGGCGGGGGGGTACGAGCAGTACTTC
CSARDRAGGYEQYF
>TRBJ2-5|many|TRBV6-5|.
TGTGCCAGCAACAGCTTCCAAGAGACCCAGTACTTC
CASNSFQETQYF
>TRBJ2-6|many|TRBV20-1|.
TGCAGTGCTAGAGATGTGTTCTCTGGGGCCAACGTCCTGACTTTC
CSARDVFSGANVLTF
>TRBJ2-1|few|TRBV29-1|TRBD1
TGCAGCGGAAAGGGACAGCCCAGCTCCTACAATGAGCAGTTCTTC
CSGKGQPSSYNEQFF
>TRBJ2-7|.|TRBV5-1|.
TGCGCCAGCAGCTTGGACCAAAACACCTACTACGAGCAGTACTTC
CASSLDQNTYYEQYF
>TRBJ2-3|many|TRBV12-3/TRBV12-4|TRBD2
TGTGCCAGCAGCAACGGACTAGTCCAAGATACGCAGTATTTT
CASSNGLVQDTQYF
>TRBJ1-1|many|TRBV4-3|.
TGCGCCAGCAGCCAAGACATGGACCCCCATGAAGCTTTCTTT
CASSQDMDPHEAFF
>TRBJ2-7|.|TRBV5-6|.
TGTGCCAGCAGCTTGGGGGCAGGGGCTTGGTACGAGCAGTACTTC
CASSLGAGAWYEQYF
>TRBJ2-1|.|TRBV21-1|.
TGTGCCAGCAGCCCCCCCGGGACAGGGGGTTATCTTGCGTGGAATGAGCAGTTCTTC
CASSPPGTGGYLAWNEQFF
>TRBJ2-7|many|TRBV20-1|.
TGCAGTGCTACAGGGACAACCAACTACGAGCAGTACTTC
CSATGTTNYEQYF
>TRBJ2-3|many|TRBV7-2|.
TGTGCCAGCAGCTTGGTTCACACAGATACGCAGTATTTT
CASSLVHTDTQYF
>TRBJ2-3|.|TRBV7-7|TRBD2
TGTGCCAGCAGCGAACTCACTACCCTAGCGGGGGGCACAGATACGCAGTATTTT
CASSELTTLAGGTDTQYF
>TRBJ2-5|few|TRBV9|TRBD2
TGTGCCAGCAGCGTACTAGCGGCCAGACAAGAGACCCAGTACTTC
CASSVLAARQETQYF
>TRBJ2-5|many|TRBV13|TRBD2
TGTGCCAGCAGCTACAGGACTAGCGGGGAACCCGGAGATGGAGAGACCCAGTACTTC
CASSYRTSGEPGDGETQYF
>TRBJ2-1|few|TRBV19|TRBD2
TGTGCCAGTAGTATGGATAGCGGGGGGGTCCAAGCCTACAATGAGCAGTTCTTC
CASSMDSGGVQAYNEQFF
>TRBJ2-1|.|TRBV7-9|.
TGTGCCAGCAGCTTAGTTGGCTGGTCCTACAATGAGCAGTTCTTC
CASSLVGWSYNEQFF
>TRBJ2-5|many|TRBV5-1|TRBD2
TGCGCCAGCAGCTTGGGGGTGTCTAGCGGGGGCCAAGAGACCCAGTACTTC
CASSLGVSSGGQETQYF
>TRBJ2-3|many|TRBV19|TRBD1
TGTGCCAGTACCACCGGGACAGCTTACACAGATACGCAGTATTTT
CASTTGTAYTDTQYF
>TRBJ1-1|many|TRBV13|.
TGTGCCAGCAGCTTAATCGGCTCTACGAACACTGAAGCTTTCTTT
CASSLIGSTNTEAFF
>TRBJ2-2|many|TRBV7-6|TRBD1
TGTGCCAGCAGCCAAGGGGGCGGTTCCGGGGAGCTGTTTTTT
CASSQGGGSGELFF
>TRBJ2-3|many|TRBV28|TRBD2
TGTGCCAGCAATCATATGGCGGGAGCCTCCTTAGAAGATACGCAGTATTTT
CASNHMAGASLEDTQYF
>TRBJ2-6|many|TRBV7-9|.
TGTGCCAGCAGCCACAAGGGGGGGCCTGGGGCCAACGTCCTGACTTTC
CASSHKGGPGANVLTF
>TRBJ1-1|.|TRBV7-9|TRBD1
TGTGCCAGCAGCTCTTTGGACAGGACTGAAGCTTTCTTT
CASSSLDRTEAFF
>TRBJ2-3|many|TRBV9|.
TGTGCCAGCAGCCCCGACGGGGGGCGGGAAGATACGCAGTATTTT
CASSPDGGREDTQYF
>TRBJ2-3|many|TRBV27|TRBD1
TGTGCCAGCAGTTACTCACAGGGGGCGGCCACAGATACGCAGTATTTT
CASSYSQGAATDTQYF
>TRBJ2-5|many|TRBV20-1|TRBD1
TGCAGCCATATAGAGGGGGCTCCGGGAGAGACCCAGTACTTC
CSHIEGAPGETQYF
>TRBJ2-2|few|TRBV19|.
TGTGCCAGTAGCCCCCCGTCCTGGGAGCTGTTTTTT
CASSPPSWELFF
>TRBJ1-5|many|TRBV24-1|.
TGTGCCACCAGAGAGGGGATAACTGGAGACAATCAGCCCCAGCATTTT
CATREGITGDNQPQHF
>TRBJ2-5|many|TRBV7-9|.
TGTGCCAGCAGCTTAGGGCAGGGACCGAACCAAGAGACCCAGTACTTC
CASSLGQGPNQETQYF
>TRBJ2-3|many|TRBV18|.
TGTGCCAGCTCGCAATCTAGCGGCACAGATACGCAGTATTTT
CASSQSSGTDTQYF
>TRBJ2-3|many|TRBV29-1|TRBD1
TGCAGCGTTGAAGACCCCGGGACAGGGGCCTCAGATACGCAGTATTTT
CSVEDPGTGASDTQYF
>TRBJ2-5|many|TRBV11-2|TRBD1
TGTGCCAGCAGCTCACCGGGACAGGGGGCGGGAGAGACCCAGTACTTC
CASSSPGQGAGETQYF
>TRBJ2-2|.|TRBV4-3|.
TGCGCCAGCAGCCAAGATTTTCGGGATGGAACCGGGGAGCTGTTTTTT
CASSQDFRDGTGELFF
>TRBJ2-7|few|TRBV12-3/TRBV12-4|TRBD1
TGTGCCAGCAGTTGGACAGGGGGCGCCGAGCAGTACTTC
CASSWTGGAEQYF
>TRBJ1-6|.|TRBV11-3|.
TGTGCCAGCAGCTTAGACTGTCCGCAGGTGTTCCATAATTCACCCCTCCACTTT
CASSLDCPQVFHNSPLHF
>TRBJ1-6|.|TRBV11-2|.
TGTGCCAGCAGCTATATCGGGGAGTATAATTCACCCCTCCACTTT
CASSYIGEYNSPLHF
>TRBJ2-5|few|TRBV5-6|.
TGTGCCAGCAGCTTGGGGCAGGGGCTTGGAGAGACCCAGTACTTC
CASSLGQGLGETQYF
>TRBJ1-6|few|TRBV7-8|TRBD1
TGTGCCAGCAGCTTAACAGGGGATCGAAATTCACCCCTCCACTTT
CASSLTGDRNSPLHF
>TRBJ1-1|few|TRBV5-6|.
TGTGCCAGCAGCTTGGGGAAGTTGAACACTGAAGCTTTCTTT
CASSLGKLNTEAFF
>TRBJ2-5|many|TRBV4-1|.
TGCGCCAGCAGCCAAGGCCTGAGGGGGACCCAAGAGACCCAGTACTTC
CASSQGLRGTQETQYF
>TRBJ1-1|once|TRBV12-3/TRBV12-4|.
TGTGCCAGCACCGTCGGGGGAAGTGCTGAAGCTCTCTTT
CASTVGGSAEALF
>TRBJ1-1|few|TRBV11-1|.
TGTGCCAGCAGCGTCGGGACCGTCAACATGAACACTGAAGCTTTCTTT
CASSVGTVNMNTEAFF
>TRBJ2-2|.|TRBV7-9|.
TGTGCCAGCAGCTTCTTAATCCCAGGGAACACCGGGGAGCTGTTTTTT
CASSFLIPGNTGELFF
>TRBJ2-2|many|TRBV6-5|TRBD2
TGTGCCAGCAGTCAACTGAGCGGGGGGAACACCGGGGAGCTGTTTTTT
CASSQLSGGNTGELFF
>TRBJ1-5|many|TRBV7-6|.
TGTGCCAGCAGCCCCTGGGAGGGCAATCAGCCCCAGCATTTT
CASSPWEGNQPQHF
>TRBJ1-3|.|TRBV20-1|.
TGCAGTGCTAGAATTTACTCTGGAAACACCATATATTTT
CSARIYSGNTIYF
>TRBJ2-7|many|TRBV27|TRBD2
TGTGCCAGCAGCCCGGGGCTAGCGGGGACCTACGAGCAGTACTTC
CASSPGLAGTYEQYF
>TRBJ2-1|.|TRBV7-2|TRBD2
TGTGCCAGCGGCTGGGGACTAGCGGGAGGGGGGGAAAAGTTCTTC
CASGWGLAGGGEKFF
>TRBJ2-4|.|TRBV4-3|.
TGCGCCAGCAGCCAAGATCGACAGTCCCTAGACATTCAGTACTTC
CASSQDRQSLDIQYF